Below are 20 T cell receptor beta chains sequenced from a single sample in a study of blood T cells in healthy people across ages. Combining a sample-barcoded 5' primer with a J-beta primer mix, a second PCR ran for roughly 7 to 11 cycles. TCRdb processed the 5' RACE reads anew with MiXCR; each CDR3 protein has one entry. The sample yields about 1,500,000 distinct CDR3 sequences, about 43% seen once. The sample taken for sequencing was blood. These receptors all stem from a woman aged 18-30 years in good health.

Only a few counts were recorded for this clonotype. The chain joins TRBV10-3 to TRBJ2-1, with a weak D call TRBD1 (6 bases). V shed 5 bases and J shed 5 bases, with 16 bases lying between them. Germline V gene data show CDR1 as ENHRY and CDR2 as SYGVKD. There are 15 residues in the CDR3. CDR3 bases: TGTGCCATCAGTCCAGGGGCAGGCGACCACAATGAGCAGTTCTTC. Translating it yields CAISPGAGDHNEQFF.

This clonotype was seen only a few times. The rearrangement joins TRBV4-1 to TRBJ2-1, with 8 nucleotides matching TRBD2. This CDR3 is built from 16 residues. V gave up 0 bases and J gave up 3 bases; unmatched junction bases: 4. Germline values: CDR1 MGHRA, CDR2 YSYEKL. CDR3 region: CASSQEESGGYNEQFF. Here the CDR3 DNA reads TGCGCCAGCAGCCAAGAGGAAAGCGGGGGCTACAATGAGCAGTTCTTC.

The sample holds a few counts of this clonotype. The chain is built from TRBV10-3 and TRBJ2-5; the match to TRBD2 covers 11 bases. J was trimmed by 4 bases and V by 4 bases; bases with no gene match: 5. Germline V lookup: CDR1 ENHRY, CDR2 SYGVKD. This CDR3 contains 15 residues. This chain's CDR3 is CAISVGLAARETQYF. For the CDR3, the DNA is TGTGCCATCAGTGTGGGACTAGCGGCCCGAGAGACCCAGTACTTC.

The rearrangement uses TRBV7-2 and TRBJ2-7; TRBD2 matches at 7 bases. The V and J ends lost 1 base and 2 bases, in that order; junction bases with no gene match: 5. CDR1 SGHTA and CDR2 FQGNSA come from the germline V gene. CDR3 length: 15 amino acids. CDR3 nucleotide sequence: TGTGCCAGCAGCTTAGAAGGCGGGAGCACCTACGAGCAGTACTTC. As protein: CASSLEGGSTYEQYF.

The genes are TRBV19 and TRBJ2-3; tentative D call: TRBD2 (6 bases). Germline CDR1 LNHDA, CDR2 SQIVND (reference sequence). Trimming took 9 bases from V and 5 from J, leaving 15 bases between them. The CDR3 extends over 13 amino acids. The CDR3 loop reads CARRDRFRDTQYF. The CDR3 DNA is TGTGCCAGGCGGGATCGCTTTAGAGATACGCAGTATTTT.

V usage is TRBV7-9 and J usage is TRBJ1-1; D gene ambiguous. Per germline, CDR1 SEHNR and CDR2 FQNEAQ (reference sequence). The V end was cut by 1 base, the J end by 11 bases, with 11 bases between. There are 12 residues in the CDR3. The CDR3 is CASSLEDRGAFF. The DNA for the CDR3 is TGTGCCAGCAGCTTAGAGGACCGTGGGGCTTTCTTT.

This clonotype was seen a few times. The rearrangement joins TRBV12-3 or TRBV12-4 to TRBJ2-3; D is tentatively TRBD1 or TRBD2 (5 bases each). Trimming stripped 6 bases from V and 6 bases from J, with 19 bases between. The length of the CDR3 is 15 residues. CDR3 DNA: TGTGCCAGCAGGGCCGGGACCTCTCCTTCCGATACGCAGTATTTT. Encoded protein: CASRAGTSPSDTQYF.

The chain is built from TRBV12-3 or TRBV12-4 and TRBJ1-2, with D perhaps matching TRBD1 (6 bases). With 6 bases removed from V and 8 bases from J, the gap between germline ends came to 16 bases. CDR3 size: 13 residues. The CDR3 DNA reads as TGTGCCAGCAGCTTGGGGGGGCCGGAGGGCTACACCTTC. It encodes CASSLGGPEGYTF.

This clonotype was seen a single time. CDR3 protein: CASKVEGERYNEQFF. CDR3 bases: TGTGCCAGCAAGGTGGAGGGGGAACGCTACAATGAGCAGTTCTTC. The chain employs TRBV6-5 and TRBJ2-1; D is perhaps TRBD1 or TRBD2 (6 bases each). The CDR3 has 15 residues. The germline V gene has CDR1 MNHEY and CDR2 SVGAGI. The V gene lost 7 bases and the J gene lost 3 bases, with 16 bases spanning the gap.

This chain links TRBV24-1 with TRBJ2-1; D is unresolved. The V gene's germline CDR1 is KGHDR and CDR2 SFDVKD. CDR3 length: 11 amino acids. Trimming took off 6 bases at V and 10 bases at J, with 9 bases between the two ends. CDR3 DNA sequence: TGTGCCACCAGTATGGCATCCGAGCAGTTCTTC. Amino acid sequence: CATSMASEQFF.

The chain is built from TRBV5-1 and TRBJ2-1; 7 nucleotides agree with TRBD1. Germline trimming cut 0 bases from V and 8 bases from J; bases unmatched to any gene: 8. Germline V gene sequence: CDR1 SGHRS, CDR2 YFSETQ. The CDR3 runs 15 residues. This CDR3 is CASSLAGQQGDEQFF. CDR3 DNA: TGCGCCAGCAGCTTGGCGGGACAGCAAGGGGATGAGCAGTTCTTC.

CDR3 coding DNA: TGTGCCAGCACTATCAGGCTGGACACCCCCGCGCATTCTAACTATGGCTACACCTTC. It translates to CASTIRLDTPAHSNYGYTF. The rearrangement joins TRBV27 to TRBJ1-2; D possibly corresponds to TRBD1 (5 bases). Deletions cut 7 bases from V and 0 bases from J, with 27 bases between. CDR3 length: 19 residues. Germline V gene sequence: CDR1 MNHEY, CDR2 SMNVEV (reference sequence).

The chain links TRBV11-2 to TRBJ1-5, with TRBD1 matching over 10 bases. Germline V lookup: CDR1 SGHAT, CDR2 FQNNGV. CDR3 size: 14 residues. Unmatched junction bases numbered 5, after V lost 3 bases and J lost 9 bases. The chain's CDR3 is CASSLTGGPAPQHF. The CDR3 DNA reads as TGTGCCAGCAGCTTGACAGGGGGCCCGGCGCCCCAGCATTTT.

The CDR3 DNA is TGTGCCAGCAGCTTAGCTGCCAACCCCTACGAGCAGTACTTC. It yields the protein CASSLAANPYEQYF. The gene calls are TRBV7-9 and TRBJ2-7; D call uncertain. The CDR3 is 14 amino acids. Trimming pared 0 bases from V and 2 bases from J, leaving 8 bases between. Germline CDR1 SEHNR, CDR2 FQNEAQ (reference sequence).

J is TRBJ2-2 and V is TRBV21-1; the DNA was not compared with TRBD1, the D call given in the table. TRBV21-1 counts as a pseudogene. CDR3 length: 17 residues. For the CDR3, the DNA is TGTGCCAGCCCTAGACCCAGCAGGGGGGGAGGAACCGGGGAGCTGTTTTTT. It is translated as CASPRPSRGGGTGELFF.

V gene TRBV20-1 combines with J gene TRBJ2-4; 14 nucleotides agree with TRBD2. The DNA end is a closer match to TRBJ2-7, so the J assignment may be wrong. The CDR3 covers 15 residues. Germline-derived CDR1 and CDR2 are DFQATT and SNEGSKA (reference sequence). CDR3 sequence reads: CSARGTSGSHYEQYF. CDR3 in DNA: TGCAGTGCTCGTGGGACTAGCGGGAGCCACTACGAGCAGTACTTC.

The CDR3 protein is CSAASRQFPGPQHF. Here the CDR3 DNA reads TGCAGTGCGGCCTCGCGTCAGTTCCCAGGGCCCCAGCATTTT. This rearrangement joins TRBV20-1 to TRBJ1-5, with no clear D. V lost 6 bases and J 9 bases, leaving 21 bases between the germline ends. The CDR3 is 14 amino acids. Germline V gene data show CDR1 as DFQATT and CDR2 as SNEGSKA (reference sequence).

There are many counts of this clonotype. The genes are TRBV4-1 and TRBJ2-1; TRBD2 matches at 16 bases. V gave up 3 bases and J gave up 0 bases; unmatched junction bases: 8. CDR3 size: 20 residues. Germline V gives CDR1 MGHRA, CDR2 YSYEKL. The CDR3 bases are TGCGCCAGCAGCCAGCCACCGGGACTAGCGGGAGGGAGCTCCTACAATGAGCAGTTCTTC. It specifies CASSQPPGLAGGSSYNEQFF.

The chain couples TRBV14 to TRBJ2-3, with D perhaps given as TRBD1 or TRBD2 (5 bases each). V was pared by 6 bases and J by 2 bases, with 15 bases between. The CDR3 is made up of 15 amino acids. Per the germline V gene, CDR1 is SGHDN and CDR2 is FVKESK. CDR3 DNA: TGTGCCAGCAGTCGAGCTGGGACCTCCACAGATACGCAGTATTTT. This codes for CASSRAGTSTDTQYF.

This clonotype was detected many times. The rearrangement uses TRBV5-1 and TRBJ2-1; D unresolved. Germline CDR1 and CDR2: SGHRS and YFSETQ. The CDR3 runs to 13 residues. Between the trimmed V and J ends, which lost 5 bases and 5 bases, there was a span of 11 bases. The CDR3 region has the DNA TGCGCCAGCAGGAAGGCGCCTAACAATGAGCAGTTCTTC. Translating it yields CASRKAPNNEQFF. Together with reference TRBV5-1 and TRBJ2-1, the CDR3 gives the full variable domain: KAGVTQTPRYLIKTRGQQVTLSCSPISGHRSVSWYQQTPGQGLQFLFEYFSETQRNKGNFPGRFSGRQFSNSRSEMNVSTLELGDSALYLCASRKAPNNEQFFGPGTRLTVL.